This T cell receptor beta chain was observed in a study of T cells in Graves' hyperthyroidism and ophthalmopathy. J gave up 6 bases and V 4 bases, and 3 bases lay outside the gene matches. CDR3 length equals 13 residues. Authors of the study amplified TCR beta CDR3 regions from RNA transcripts. The primer set for the first-round RT-PCR of the TCR CDR3 was HTBI. TCRdb itself ran the multiplex PCR reads through MiXCR, one entry per CDR3 protein. The table records 700,000 to 850,000 distinct CDR3 sequences, about 35% of them present only once. Broader study findings: The majority of expanded thyroid clonotypes above 0.001 also appeared in blood.

To note about this clonotype: What it recognizes is unknown.

The sequence was collected from a woman in her 40s with Graves' hyperthyroidism. The J gene is TRBJ1-2, the V gene TRBV12-3 or TRBV12-4, with 9 bases matching TRBD1. Sequenced input: blood. The CDR3 DNA follows: TGTGCCAGCAGTTACACAGGGGGCGATGGCTACACCTTC. Its protein product is CASSYTGGDGYTF.